The next 5 T cell receptor beta chains were all read from a single sample in a study of blood T cell repertoires in COVID-19. Profiling relied on immunoSEQ multiplex PCR, and the TCRdb table lists in-frame clones only, not all of them. The profile shows some 100,000 clones, 88% of them singletons. Sequenced: peripheral blood. The receptors stem from a man aged 45 to 65 with COVID-19, enrolled during active disease.

The chain is built from TRBV14 and TRBJ2-1; D possibly corresponds to TRBD1 (6 bases). V was pared by 0 bases and J by 8 bases, with 20 bases between. The germline V gene has CDR1 SGHDN and CDR2 FVKESK. This CDR3 is built from 17 residues. The CDR3 bases are TGTGCCAGCAGCCAAGATCTCGGGACAAGGCCGAGCGATGAGCAGTTCTTC. Its protein is CASSQDLGTRPSDEQFF.

The CDR3 sequence is CASTWGGAADGYTF. The CDR3 nucleotides read TGTGCCAGTACCTGGGGGGGCGCGGCTGATGGCTACACCTTC. The rearrangement joins TRBV19 to TRBJ1-2; TRBD1 might be the D (6 bases). V was clipped by 7 bases and J by 6 bases, with 18 bases between them. Germline loops: CDR1 LNHDA, CDR2 SQIVND (reference sequence). The CDR3 totals 14 residues.

This chain connects TRBV5-1 to TRBJ1-6; 10 nucleotides agree with TRBD1. V lost 5 bases, J lost 8 bases, and 10 bases stayed unmatched. The CDR3 is 16 residues long. Germline V gives CDR1 SGHRS, CDR2 YFSETQ. The chain's CDR3 is CASSYNRQGADSPLHF. DNA of the CDR3: TGCGCCAGCAGTTATAACCGACAGGGGGCTGATTCACCCCTCCACTTT.

The chain has TRBV6-2 or TRBV6-3 and TRBJ2-7, with TRBD1 identical over 7 bases. After removal of 3 bases from V and 4 bases from J, the junction contained 9 bases not matched to a gene. This CDR3 comprises 15 residues. Germline V gene sequence: CDR1 MNHEY, CDR2 SVGEGT. CDR3 in DNA: TGTGCCAGCAGTTATTTAGAGACAGGGATGTACGAGCAGTACTTC. Its translation: CASSYLETGMYEQYF.

The chain is built from TRBV4-2 and TRBJ2-2; D is unclear. The CDR3 is 16 residues long. V lost 4 bases, J lost 0 bases, and 12 bases lay in between. CDR1 LGHNA and CDR2 YNFKEQ come from the germline V gene. The CDR3 DNA is TGTGCCAGCAGCCCCTTATCTACCGCGAACACCGGGGAGCTGTTTTTT. This gives the protein CASSPLSTANTGELFF.